The following is a T cell receptor (beta chain) sequence with its context. Its antigen is not identified. Germline lookup yields CDR1 SQVTM and CDR2 ANQGSEA. V was pared by 0 bases and J by 1 base, with 9 bases between. The CDR3 covers 14 residues. The treatment is: 15 to 20 received Ad26.COV2.S at low or high dose, single or two shots; about 5 received placebo; per-sample allocation not given. The samples date from day 63 after the first vaccine or placebo injection. The sample comes from a study of Ad26.COV2.S vaccination and SARS-CoV-2 variants. Study outcomes and limitations: There was reportedly substantial breadth in spike-specific CD8+ and CD4+ T cell responses after vaccination. Overall T cell responses may have been underestimated by the analyses of TCR breadth and depth.

Only in-frame clones appear in the TCRdb table, and some are missing; sequencing was by immunoSEQ multiplex PCR. The sample lists approximately 250,000 clones, roughly 89% occurring once. This chain joins TRBV29-1 and TRBJ1-1, with D maybe TRBD1 (5 bases). This clonotype was obtained from a person aged 18-60 years who received the Ad26.COV2.S COVID-19 vaccine or a placebo. This specimen consisted of peripheral blood, obtained in a trial of Ad26.COV2.S vaccine versus placebo. The CDR3 reads CSVEDLGTNTEAFF. The CDR3 coding sequence is TGCAGCGTTGAAGATCTGGGGACGAACACTGAAGCTTTCTTT. Combining the CDR3 with reference TRBV29-1 and TRBJ1-1 gives the whole variable domain SAVISQKPSRDICQRGTSLTIQCQVDSQVTMMFWYRQQPGQSLTLIATANQGSEATYESGFVIDKFPISRPNLTFSTLTVSNMSPEDSSIYLCSVEDLGTNTEAFFGQGTRLTVV.